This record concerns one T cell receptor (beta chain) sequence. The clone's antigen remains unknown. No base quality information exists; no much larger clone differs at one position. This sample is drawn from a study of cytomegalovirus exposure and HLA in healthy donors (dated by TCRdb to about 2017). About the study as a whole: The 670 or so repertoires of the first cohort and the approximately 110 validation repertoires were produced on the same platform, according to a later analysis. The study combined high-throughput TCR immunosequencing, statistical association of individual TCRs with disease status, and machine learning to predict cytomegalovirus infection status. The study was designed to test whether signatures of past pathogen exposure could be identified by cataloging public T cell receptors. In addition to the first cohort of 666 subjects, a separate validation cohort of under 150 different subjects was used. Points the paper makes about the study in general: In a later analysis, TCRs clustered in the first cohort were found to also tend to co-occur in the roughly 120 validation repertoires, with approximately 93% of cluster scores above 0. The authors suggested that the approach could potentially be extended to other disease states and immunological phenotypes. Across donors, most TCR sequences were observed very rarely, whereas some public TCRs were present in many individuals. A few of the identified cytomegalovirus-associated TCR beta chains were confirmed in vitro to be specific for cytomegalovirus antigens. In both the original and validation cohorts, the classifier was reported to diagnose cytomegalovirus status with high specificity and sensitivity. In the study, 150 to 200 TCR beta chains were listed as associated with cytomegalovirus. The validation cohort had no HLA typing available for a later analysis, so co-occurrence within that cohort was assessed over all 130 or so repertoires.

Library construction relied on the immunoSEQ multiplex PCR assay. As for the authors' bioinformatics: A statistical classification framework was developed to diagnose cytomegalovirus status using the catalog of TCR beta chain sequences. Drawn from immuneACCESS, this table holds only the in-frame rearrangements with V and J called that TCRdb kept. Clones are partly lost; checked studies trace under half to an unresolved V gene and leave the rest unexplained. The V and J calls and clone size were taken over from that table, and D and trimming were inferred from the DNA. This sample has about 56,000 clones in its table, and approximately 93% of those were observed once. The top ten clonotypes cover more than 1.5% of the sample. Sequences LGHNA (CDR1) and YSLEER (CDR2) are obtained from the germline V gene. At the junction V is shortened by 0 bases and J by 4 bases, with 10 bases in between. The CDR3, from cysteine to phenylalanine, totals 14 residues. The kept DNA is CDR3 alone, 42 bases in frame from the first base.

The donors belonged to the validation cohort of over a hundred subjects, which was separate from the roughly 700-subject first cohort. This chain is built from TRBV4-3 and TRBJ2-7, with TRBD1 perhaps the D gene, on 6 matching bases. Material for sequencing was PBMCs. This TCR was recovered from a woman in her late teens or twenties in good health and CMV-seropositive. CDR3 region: CASSQDQGTYEQYF. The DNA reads TGCGCCAGCAGCCAAGACCAGGGGACGTACGAGCAGTACTTC.